This T cell receptor (beta chain) was sequenced during a study of spatial heterogeneity in lung cancer. Germline V gene data show CDR1 as SEHNR and CDR2 as FQNEAQ (reference sequence). The ends lost 1 base at V and 5 bases at J; junction bases unmatched: 7. This CDR3 is 15 amino acids long. Every molecule of TCR cDNA had its own unique molecular identifier. From the 5' RACE reads, TCRdb called clonotypes with MiXCR, one entry per CDR3 protein. The table shows roughly 120,000 distinct CDR3 sequences, with 11% occurring only once. Time point of the sample: blood at routine non-recurrence follow-up after resection. The study sequenced unsorted whole RNA from tumor, nontumor lung or frozen PBMC. This clonotype was seen a few times.

The clonotype originates from a female donor with early-stage non-small cell lung cancer. The V call is TRBV7-9, the J call TRBJ1-1; 7 bases line up with TRBD1. The sample here was PBMCs, taken at follow-up. For the CDR3, the DNA is TGTGCCAGCAGCTTAGAAACGACAGGGAAGACTGAAGCTTTCTTT. Translating it yields CASSLETTGKTEAFF.